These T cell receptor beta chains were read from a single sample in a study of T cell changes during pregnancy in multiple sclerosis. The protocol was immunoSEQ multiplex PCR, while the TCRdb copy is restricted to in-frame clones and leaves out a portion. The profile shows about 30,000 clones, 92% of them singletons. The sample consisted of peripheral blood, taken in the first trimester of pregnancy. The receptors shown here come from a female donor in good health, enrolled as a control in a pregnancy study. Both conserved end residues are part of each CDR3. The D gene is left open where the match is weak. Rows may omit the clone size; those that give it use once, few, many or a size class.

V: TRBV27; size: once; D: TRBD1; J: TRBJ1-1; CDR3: CASSPDRVGAFF; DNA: TGTGCCAGCAGCCCTGACAGGGTAGGAGCTTTCTTT
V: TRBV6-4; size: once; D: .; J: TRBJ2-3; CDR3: CASSASPSTDTQYF; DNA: TGTGCCAGCAGTGCTAGCCCTAGCACAGATACGCAGTATTTT
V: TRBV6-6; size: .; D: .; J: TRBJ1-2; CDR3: CASRGDIANYGYTF; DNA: TGTGCCAGCAGGGGGGACATAGCTAACTATGGCTACACCTTC
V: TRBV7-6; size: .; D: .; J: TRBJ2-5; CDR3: CASSYTPQETQYF; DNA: TGTGCCAGCAGCTACACCCCACAAGAGACCCAGTACTTC
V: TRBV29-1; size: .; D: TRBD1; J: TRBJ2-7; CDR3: CSVASSGDRGYEQYF; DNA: TGCAGCGTTGCCTCATCCGGGGACAGGGGGTACGAGCAGTACTTC
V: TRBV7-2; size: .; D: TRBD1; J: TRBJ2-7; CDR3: CASSIQGAPIDEQYF; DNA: TGTGCCAGCAGCATTCAGGGGGCGCCTATAGACGAGCAGTACTTC
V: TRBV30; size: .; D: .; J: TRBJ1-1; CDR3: CAWSVNRNTEAFF; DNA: TGTGCCTGGAGTGTAAACAGGAACACTGAAGCTTTCTTT
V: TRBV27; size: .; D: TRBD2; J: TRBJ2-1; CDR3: CASSPGTSGTNEQFF; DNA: TGTGCCAGCAGTCCCGGGACTAGCGGGACCAATGAGCAGTTCTTC
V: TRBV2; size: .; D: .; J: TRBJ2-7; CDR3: CASSNGGASYEQYF; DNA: TGTGCCAGCAGTAACGGCGGGGCCTCCTACGAGCAGTACTTC
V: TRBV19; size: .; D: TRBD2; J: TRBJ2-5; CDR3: CASSRVQRGEETQYF; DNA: TGTGCCAGTAGTAGAGTCCAGCGGGGTGAAGAGACCCAGTACTTC
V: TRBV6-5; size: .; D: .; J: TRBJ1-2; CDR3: CASSYSLQGGNGYTF; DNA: TGTGCCAGCAGTTACTCGCTTCAGGGCGGCAATGGCTACACCTTC
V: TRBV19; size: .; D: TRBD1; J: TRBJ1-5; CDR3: CASSSGTGASGQPQHF; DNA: TGTGCCAGTAGTTCCGGGACAGGAGCTTCCGGACAGCCCCAGCATTTT
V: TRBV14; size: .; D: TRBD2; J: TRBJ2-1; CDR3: CASSQDRAGTSGRFINEQFF; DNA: TGTGCCAGCAGCCAAGATCGGGCTGGGACTAGCGGGAGGTTTATCAATGAGCAGTTCTTC
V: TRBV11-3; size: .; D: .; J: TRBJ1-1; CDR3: CASRYGDTEAFF; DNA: TGTGCCAGCAGGTACGGGGACACTGAAGCTTTCTTT
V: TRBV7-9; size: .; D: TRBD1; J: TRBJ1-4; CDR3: CASSPGDSPREKLFF; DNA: TGTGCCAGCAGCCCAGGGGACAGCCCTAGAGAAAAACTGTTTTTT
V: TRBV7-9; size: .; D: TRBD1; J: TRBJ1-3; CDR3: CASSERTGPGDTIYF; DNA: TGTGCCAGCAGCGAGCGGACAGGACCCGGAGACACCATATATTTT
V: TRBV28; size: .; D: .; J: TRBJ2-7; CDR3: CASSLDGRGAYEQYF; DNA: TGTGCCAGCAGTTTAGATGGTCGGGGTGCCTACGAGCAGTACTTC
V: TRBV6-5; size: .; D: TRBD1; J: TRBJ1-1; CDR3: CASSFPGGVTEAFF; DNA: TGTGCCAGCAGTTTCCCAGGGGGCGTAACTGAAGCTTTCTTT
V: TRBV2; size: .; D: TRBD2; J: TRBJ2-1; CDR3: CASRKSGGEGRNEQFF; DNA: TGTGCCAGCAGGAAAAGTGGGGGGGAGGGCCGCAATGAGCAGTTCTTC
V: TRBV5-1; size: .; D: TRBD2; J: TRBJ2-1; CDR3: CASSLLPGLAGFTSYNEQFF; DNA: TGCGCCAGCAGCTTGTTGCCGGGACTAGCGGGGTTCACCTCCTACAATGAGCAGTTCTTC
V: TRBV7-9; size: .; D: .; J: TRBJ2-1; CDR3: CASSLAGLSVLKQFF; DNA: TGTGCCAGCAGCTTAGCGGGACTCTCCGTTTTGAAGCAGTTCTTC
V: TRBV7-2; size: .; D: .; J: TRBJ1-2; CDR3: CASSLGMQGYGYGYTF; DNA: TGTGCCAGCAGCTTAGGTATGCAGGGCTACGGCTATGGCTACACCTTC